This T cell receptor (beta chain) was captured by sequencing in a study of PD-L1 blockade in urothelial cancer. Study-wide background: From 0 to 3 prior chemotherapy regimens had been given to the patients.

V lost 0 bases and J lost 0; bases outside the gene matches: 4. The CDR3 spans 16 residues. Germline loops: CDR1 SGHRS, CDR2 YFSETQ. This clone was counted between two and nine times. The antigen remains unidentified. Study-wide results and caveats: Pretreatment clonality of the blood TCR repertoire below the median was predictive of superior survival.

The repertoire was sequenced with immunoSEQ multiplex PCR; TCRdb's copy has only in-frame clones and lacks some. The sample lists under 70,000 clones, roughly 77% seen once, with around 1.6% in the top ten. Time point given: pretreatment peripheral blood. The sequencing here drew on PBMCs, taken around atezolizumab (anti-PD-L1) treatment. The rearrangement joins TRBV5-1 to TRBJ2-7; TRBD2 matches at 9 bases. The receptor was derived from a man between 65 and 80 years old with urothelial cancer. The DNA of the CDR3 is TGCGCCAGCAGCTTGGGGGGAGCGGGAGGCTCCTACGAGCAGTACTTC. Translated: CASSLGGAGGSYEQYF.